Listed below are T cell receptor beta chains from one sample, sequenced in a study of blood T cell repertoires in COVID-19. Sequenced by immunoSEQ multiplex PCR; TCRdb stores in-frame clones only, minus some. This table has about 180,000 clones, around 87% appearing once. Sequences were obtained from peripheral blood. Receptors originate from a man in his sixties with COVID-19, enrolled during active disease. The CDR3 runs from the conserved cysteine through the conserved F or W. The D gene is left open where the match is weak. Clone size, where shown, is once, few, many, or a class for clones that have expanded.

D gene: TRBD1
V gene: TRBV5-6
J gene: TRBJ2-1
clone size: .
CDR3 protein: CASSLVGQGIREQFF
CDR3 DNA: TGTGCCAGCAGCTTGGTGGGACAGGGGATTCGTGAGCAGTTCTTC

D gene: .
V gene: TRBV27
J gene: TRBJ1-1
clone size: .
CDR3 protein: CASSSYPGQFNTEAFF
CDR3 DNA: TGTGCCAGCAGTTCGTATCCAGGACAATTTAACACTGAAGCTTTCTTT

D gene: .
V gene: TRBV24-1
J gene: TRBJ2-1
clone size: .
CDR3 protein: CATSEGGSYNEQFF
CDR3 DNA: TGTGCCACCAGTGAAGGAGGATCCTACAATGAGCAGTTCTTC

D gene: .
V gene: TRBV2
J gene: TRBJ1-5
clone size: .
CDR3 protein: CASSGSGAKNQPQHF
CDR3 DNA: TGTGCCAGCAGTGGCTCAGGGGCTAAGAATCAGCCCCAGCATTTT

D gene: TRBD1
V gene: TRBV7-2
J gene: TRBJ1-2
clone size: .
CDR3 protein: CASSLQGQPVGNYGYTF
CDR3 DNA: TGTGCCAGCAGCTTACAGGGACAGCCCGTGGGTAACTATGGCTACACCTTC

D gene: TRBD2
V gene: TRBV5-1
J gene: TRBJ2-5
clone size: .
CDR3 protein: CASSEYGLAGRGETQYF
CDR3 DNA: TGCGCCAGCAGCGAATATGGACTAGCGGGGAGAGGGGAGACCCAGTACTTC

D gene: TRBD1
V gene: TRBV4-2
J gene: TRBJ1-2
clone size: few
CDR3 protein: CASSQTADRGDGYTF
CDR3 DNA: TGTGCCAGCAGCCAAACTGCGGACAGGGGGGATGGCTACACCTTC

D gene: .
V gene: TRBV12-3/TRBV12-4
J gene: TRBJ1-2
clone size: few
CDR3 protein: CASSLQYGYTF
CDR3 DNA: TGTGCCAGCAGTTTACAGTATGGCTACACCTTC

D gene: TRBD2
V gene: TRBV7-8
J gene: TRBJ2-7
clone size: .
CDR3 protein: CASSLGQRGSYEQYF
CDR3 DNA: TGTGCCAGCAGCTTAGGCCAGCGGGGGTCCTACGAGCAGTACTTC

D gene: .
V gene: TRBV23-1
J gene: TRBJ1-2
clone size: .
CDR3 protein: CASTPLGGYTF
CDR3 DNA: TGCGCCAGCACCCCACTGGGCGGCTACACCTTC

D gene: TRBD2
V gene: TRBV6-6
J gene: TRBJ2-1
clone size: .
CDR3 protein: CASSQGLAGGYNEQFF
CDR3 DNA: TGTGCCAGCAGTCAGGGACTAGCGGGAGGGTACAATGAGCAGTTCTTC

D gene: TRBD1
V gene: TRBV7-3
J gene: TRBJ2-2
clone size: .
CDR3 protein: CASSPEPGQGMRVPGELFF
CDR3 DNA: TGTGCCAGCAGCCCCGAGCCGGGACAGGGCATGAGGGTCCCCGGGGAGCTGTTTTTT

D gene: .
V gene: TRBV9
J gene: TRBJ2-3
clone size: .
CDR3 protein: CASSVVGGLTDTQYF
CDR3 DNA: TGTGCCAGCAGCGTAGTTGGGGGCCTCACAGATACGCAGTATTTT

D gene: .
V gene: TRBV18
J gene: TRBJ1-4
clone size: once
CDR3 protein: CASSPMRAEKLFF
CDR3 DNA: TGTGCCAGCTCACCAATGAGGGCGGAAAAACTGTTTTTT

D gene: TRBD2
V gene: TRBV10-3
J gene: TRBJ2-6
clone size: .
CDR3 protein: CAISSTSGGPSGANVLTF
CDR3 DNA: TGTGCCATCAGTTCGACTAGCGGGGGCCCCTCTGGGGCCAACGTCCTGACTTTC

D gene: TRBD1
V gene: TRBV27
J gene: TRBJ1-2
clone size: .
CDR3 protein: CASSLYGAGGSYGYTF
CDR3 DNA: TGTGCCAGCAGTTTATACGGAGCAGGGGGCAGCTATGGCTACACCTTC

D gene: .
V gene: TRBV4-1
J gene: TRBJ1-6
clone size: .
CDR3 protein: CASSQESSGVEAYNSPLHF
CDR3 DNA: TGCGCCAGCAGCCAAGAGTCCTCGGGGGTTGAAGCCTATAATTCACCCCTCCACTTT